This TCR beta chain was documented in a study of T cells in Graves' hyperthyroidism and ophthalmopathy (dated by TCRdb to the late 2010s). Broadly, across the study: Peripheral blood was collected at initial diagnosis, before any treatment. According to the paper, TCR Vbeta CDR3 sequencing was carried out on around 140 peripheral blood samples, which came from 40 to 45 ophthalmopathy, under 80 hyperthyroidism and roughly 17 progressor patients. For training and testing, the roughly 97 patients in the discovery cohort were randomly divided in a 7:3 ratio. Once sampling was done, hyperthyroidism patients were given methimazole at a starting dose of 30 mg daily, whereas ophthalmopathy patients were given high-dose intravenous methylprednisolone. Whether ophthalmopathy could be predicted prospectively was tested in an independent validation cohort made up of about 20 hyperthyroidism patients plus 17 patients who later progressed to ophthalmopathy. In addition, the study compared T-cell repertoires in thyroid tissue and in blood from several Graves' hyperthyroidism patients. TCR V-J signatures able to tell the groups apart were searched for in a discovery cohort of about a hundred patients, of whom over 40 had Graves' ophthalmopathy and 57 had stable Graves' hyperthyroidism.

Amplification of TCR beta CDR3 regions was carried out from RNA transcripts. The TCR CDR3 was subjected to a first round of RT-PCR using the HTBI primer set and the Qiagen OneStep RT-PCR kit. A second multiplex PCR round built the libraries, followed by size selection and purification. The libraries were sequenced on an Illumina HiSeq2000 using paired-end 100 bp reads. The source study handled its data this way. SOAPnuke was used to process the raw data, removing reads that contained adapters or uncalled bases, had a mean Phred below 15, or lacked an exact match to the constant primer or identifier. COPE v1.2.5 was used to merge high-quality paired reads, and clonotypes were defined as unique nucleotide sequences. MiTCR v1.1 was used to align the clonotypes against IMGT TRBV, TRBD and TRBJ reference segments. The analysis was restricted to V-J combinations with a frequency above 0.0001, which together covered just over 98% of the repertoires. A TCS score was defined as the ratio between F50 (clonal expansion) and ExV (chaos), using BLOSUM62-based TCRdist between CDR3 peptides within each V-J. Welch's t-statistics and random forest reduced 500 to 550 V-J features to about 13, which were used in a naive Bayes classifier (R e1071). Using fastp at Q25 and MiXCR, TCRdb reprocessed the public reads and kept productive beta chains. Identical CDR3 protein sequences are pooled into one entry, listed with their most common genes and DNA. The V and J calls here are based on TCRdb, not the publication. This sample lists a few hundred thousand distinct CDR3 sequences; approximately 15% were detected once. The top ten hold 13% to 15% of the sample.

The CDR3 goes from the cysteine to the phenylalanine over 16 residues. Just the 48-base CDR3 DNA is kept, in frame starting at base 1. After removal of 6 bases from V and 5 bases from J, the junction retains 13 bases not matched to a gene. Stable Graves' hyperthyroidism was defined as the absence of progression to ophthalmopathy over 18 months of follow-up. The hyperthyroidism patients were between 18 and 65 years old and newly diagnosed, with a disease duration of less than 2 months. Exclusion was applied to patients with uncontrolled infections, other autoimmune diseases, pregnancy or lactation. Clinical symptoms, serum thyroxine and TRAb, thyroid ultrasound, and orbital computed tomography formed the basis for the diagnoses. PBMCs were isolated from more than 9 ml of fresh peripheral blood by Ficoll-Paque density gradient centrifugation. Total RNA was extracted using Trizol reagent, and RNA quality was assessed on an Agilent 2100 Bioanalyzer.

In this sample, this clonotype turned up a few times. What antigen it recognizes has not been identified. Base qualities were left out, and no much larger clone turns up one base away. Paper-wide results and their limitations: In validation, the model predicted progression to ophthalmopathy with 55% to 71% sensitivity and approximately 72% specificity, a median of around six months before onset. Most expanded thyroid clonotypes (frequency above 0.001) were also found in blood, which suggests that blood repertoires may mirror thyroid immune responses. Sample size was not statistically predetermined, and blinding of investigators to group allocation was not performed. A model built on a 13 V-J signature distinguished ophthalmopathy from stable hyperthyroidism, reaching about 88% sensitivity and around 81% specificity in cross-validation and 80%/75% in testing.

Material for sequencing was blood. This TCR derives from a woman under 30 with Graves' hyperthyroidism. The V and J segments used are TRBV12-3 or TRBV12-4 and TRBJ2-7, and 10 bases in between align with TRBD2. The CDR3 region: CASSIRALAGANEQYF. The bases read TGTGCCAGCAGCATAAGGGCCCTAGCGGGAGCCAACGAGCAGTACTTC.